These T cell receptor beta chains were read from a single sample in a study of beta chain features in type 1 diabetes. Some clones are missing from TCRdb's copy, which holds only in-frame ones; the method was immunoSEQ multiplex PCR. The data show approximately 57,000 clones, with under 60% seen just once and around 2.5% held by the top ten. Sequenced sample: Tregs from blood. Every receptor here comes from a middle-aged woman with type 1 diabetes. Each CDR3 is given with its conserved first and last residue. A D gene is named only where the DNA matches it firmly. Only part of the rows carry a size: once, few, many, or a class if the clone is expanded.

d_call clone_size j_call v_call cdr3_nt cdr3_aa
TRBD2 few TRBJ2-1 TRBV4-2 TGTGCCAGCAGCCCCACGTTGCGGGAGGATTACAATGAGCAGTTCTTC CASSPTLREDYNEQFF
TRBD2 - TRBJ2-5 TRBV2 TGTGCCAGCAGTAAGGGGACGCTCGGGAGGAAGACCCAGTACTTC CASSKGTLGRKTQYF
- few TRBJ2-5 TRBV29-1 TGCAGCGTTGAGGGCTTACAAGAGACCCAGTACTTC CSVEGLQETQYF
- few TRBJ2-7 TRBV2 TGTGCCAGCAGTGAAGGAAGAAGGAGTACCTACGAGCAGTACTTC CASSEGRRSTYEQYF
TRBD1 - TRBJ2-7 TRBV9 TGTGCCAGCAGCGTAGGAGGGACAGGGGCGGTCTACGAGCAGTACTTC CASSVGGTGAVYEQYF
TRBD2 - TRBJ2-1 TRBV6-5 TGTGCCAGCAGTTATAGCGGGAGGGGATATGAGCAGTTCTTC CASSYSGRGYEQFF
- - TRBJ2-3 TRBV7-2 TGTGCCAGCAGCTTTGGGCGAGGGACGCAGTATTTT CASSFGRGTQYF
- - TRBJ1-2 TRBV2 TGTGCCAGCCGGGGGTTTGACTATGGCTACACCTTC CASRGFDYGYTF
TRBD1 - TRBJ1-2 TRBV29-1 TGCAGCGTTGACCGGACAGGGGGCGGCTACACCTTC CSVDRTGGGYTF
TRBD1 few TRBJ1-1 TRBV7-2 TGTGCCAGCAGTCAAGACAGGGTTGAAGCTTTCTTT CASSQDRVEAFF
TRBD2 - TRBJ2-3 TRBV5-1 TGCGCCAGCAGCTCGGGACTAGCGGAGTCCTTGAATACGCAGTATTTT CASSSGLAESLNTQYF
TRBD2 - TRBJ2-3 TRBV7-2 TGTGCCAGCAGCATCCGAGGCCCGGCTAGCGGGGGGGCCACAGATACGCAGTATTTT CASSIRGPASGGATDTQYF
- - TRBJ1-2 TRBV6-5 TGTGCCAGCAGTTACTCGGGGCAGGTCTATGGCTACACCTTC CASSYSGQVYGYTF
- - TRBJ2-1 TRBV5-1 TGCGCCAGCAGCGCCGGGACTGGGTATCTCAATGAGCAGTTCTTC CASSAGTGYLNEQFF
- - TRBJ1-2 TRBV6-5 TGTGCCAGCAGTAACCTATATGGCTACACCTTC CASSNLYGYTF
TRBD1 - TRBJ2-2 TRBV6-5 TGTGCCAGCAGCCAACAGGGGCCAAGCTCCGGGGAGCTGTTTTTT CASSQQGPSSGELFF
- - TRBJ1-1 TRBV2 TGTGCCAGCAGTCGGGAGATCATGAACACTGAAGCTTTCTTT CASSREIMNTEAFF
TRBD1 medium-sized TRBJ1-1 TRBV7-2 TGTGCCAGCAGCTTACGACAGGGTCCAACTATGAACACTGAAGCTTTCTTT CASSLRQGPTMNTEAFF
TRBD1 - TRBJ2-2 TRBV30 TGTGCCTGGAGCGAAACAGGGGGGTGGGGTACCGGGGAGCTGTTTTTT CAWSETGGWGTGELFF
- few TRBJ2-3 TRBV7-8 TGTGCCAGCAGCCCAGGGTTAGGGCAGTATTTT CASSPGLGQYF
TRBD2 - TRBJ2-1 TRBV5-4 TGTGCCAGCAGCTTGGTTGGCGGGGGGGGCAATGAGCAGTTCTTC CASSLVGGGGNEQFF
TRBD1 once TRBJ2-1 TRBV6-5 TGTGCCAGCAGTTACGGGACAGGGGACTCCTACAATGAGCAGTTCTTC CASSYGTGDSYNEQFF
- - TRBJ1-4 TRBV20-1 TGCAGTGCTAGCGCGGAGGAAAAACTGTTTTTT CSASAEEKLFF
TRBD2 few TRBJ2-1 TRBV7-9 TGTGCCAGCAGCTTGGACGGTACTAGCGGGGGCCTTCACCGGTTCTTC CASSLDGTSGGLHRFF
- few TRBJ1-5 TRBV11-2 TGTGCCAGCAGCTTAAACCCGGGACAGCCCCAGCATTTT CASSLNPGQPQHF
- - TRBJ2-7 TRBV28 TGTGCCAGCAGTTTAACGGCTAGGGGATCCGTCGAGCAGTACTTC CASSLTARGSVEQYF
- - TRBJ1-3 TRBV6-6 TGTGCCAGCAGTTACTCGGCAACAGCAGGAAACACCATATATTTT CASSYSATAGNTIYF